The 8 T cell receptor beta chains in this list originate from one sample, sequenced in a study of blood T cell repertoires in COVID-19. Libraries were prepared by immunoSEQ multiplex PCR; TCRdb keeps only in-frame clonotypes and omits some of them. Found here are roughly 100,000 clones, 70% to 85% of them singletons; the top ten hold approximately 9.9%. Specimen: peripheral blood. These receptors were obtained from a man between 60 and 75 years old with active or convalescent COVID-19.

The DNA of the CDR3 is TGTGCCAGCAGCTCACCCAAGGGGCGGATGCAGAATTCACCCCTCCACTTT. It specifies CASSSPKGRMQNSPLHF. The chain couples TRBV7-2 to TRBJ1-6, with D possibly TRBD1 on 5 matching bases. The CDR3 totals 17 residues. With 4 bases removed from V and 7 bases from J, the gap between germline ends came to 20 bases. The germline V gene encodes CDR1 SGHTA and CDR2 FQGNSA.

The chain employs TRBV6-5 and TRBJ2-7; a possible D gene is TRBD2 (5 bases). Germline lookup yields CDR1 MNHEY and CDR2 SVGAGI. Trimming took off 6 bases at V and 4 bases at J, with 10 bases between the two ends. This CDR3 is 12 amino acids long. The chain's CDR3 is CASSLRTYEQYV. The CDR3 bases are TGTGCCAGCAGCCTCAGGACTTACGAGCAGTACGTC.

CDR3 nucleotides: TGCGCCAGCAGCCAAGTGGCTAGCGGGCCCTTTGCCTACGAGCAGTACTTC. Its protein product is CASSQVASGPFAYEQYF. This chain joins TRBV4-1 and TRBJ2-7, with 8 bases matching TRBD2. Germline V gene data show CDR1 as MGHRA and CDR2 as YSYEKL. CDR3 length: 17 residues. The trim removed 1 base at V and 2 bases at J, leaving 10 bases unmatched.

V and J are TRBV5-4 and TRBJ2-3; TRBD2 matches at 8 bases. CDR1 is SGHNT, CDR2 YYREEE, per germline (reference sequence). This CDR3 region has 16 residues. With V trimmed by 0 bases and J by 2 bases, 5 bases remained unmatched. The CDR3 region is CASSLGLAGSTDTQYF. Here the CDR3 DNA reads TGTGCCAGCAGCTTGGGTCTAGCGGGCTCCACAGATACGCAGTATTTT.

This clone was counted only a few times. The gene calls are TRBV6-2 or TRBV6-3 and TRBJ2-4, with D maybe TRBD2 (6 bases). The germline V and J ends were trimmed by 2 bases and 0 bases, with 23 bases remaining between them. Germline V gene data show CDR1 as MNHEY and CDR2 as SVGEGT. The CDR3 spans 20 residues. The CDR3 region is CASSYGRRGAGEKAKNIQYF. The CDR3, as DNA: TGTGCCAGCAGTTACGGGCGGCGGGGAGCTGGAGAGAAAGCCAAAAACATTCAGTACTTC.

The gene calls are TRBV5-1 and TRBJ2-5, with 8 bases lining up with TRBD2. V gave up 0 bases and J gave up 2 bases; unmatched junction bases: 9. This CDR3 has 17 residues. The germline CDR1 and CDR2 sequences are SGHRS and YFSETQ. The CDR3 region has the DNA TGCGCCAGCAGCTTGGGATGGTCTAGCGGGCAGCAAGAGACCCAGTACTTC. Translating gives CASSLGWSSGQQETQYF.

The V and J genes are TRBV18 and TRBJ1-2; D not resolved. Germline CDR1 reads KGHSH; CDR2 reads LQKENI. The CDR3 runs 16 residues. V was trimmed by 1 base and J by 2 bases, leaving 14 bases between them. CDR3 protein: CASSPLEVPANYGYTF. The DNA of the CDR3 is TGTGCCAGCTCACCACTTGAGGTCCCTGCGAACTATGGCTACACCTTC.

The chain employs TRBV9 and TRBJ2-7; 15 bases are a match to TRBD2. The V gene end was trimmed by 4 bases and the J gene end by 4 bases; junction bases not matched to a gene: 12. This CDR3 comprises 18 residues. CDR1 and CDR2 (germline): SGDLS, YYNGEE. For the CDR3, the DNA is TGTGCCAGCAGCCTCGGGACTAGCGGGAGGCGAAAGGGATACGAGCAGTACTTC. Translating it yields CASSLGTSGRRKGYEQYF.